The 31 T cell receptor beta chains below were found in one sample sequenced in a study of T cells expressing NK-cell markers. TCRdb re-called the 5' RACE reads, yielding one record per CDR3 amino acid sequence without DNA. The clone table shows about 550,000 distinct CDR3 sequences, with the ten largest holding approximately 3.6%. Specimen: blood T cells: a sorted CD56 or NKG2C T cell subset, CD4+ or CD8+ T cells, or bulk PBMC T cells (not recorded which). These receptors all come from a man younger than 35 in good health.

The chain is built from TRBV3-1 and TRBJ2-1; the D gene TCRdb calls, TRBD2, cannot be checked with no DNA. Germline V gives CDR1 LGHDT, CDR2 YNNKEL (reference sequence). This CDR3 region has 17 residues. This CDR3 reads CASSQDPAAGVRNEQFF.

The chain is built from TRBV5-6 and TRBJ2-1; no DNA is available, so the TRBD2 call from TCRdb remains unchecked. The CDR3 runs to 15 residues. Germline loops: CDR1 SGHDT, CDR2 YYEEEE. Here the CDR3 reads CASSIGTSGLNEQFF.

V usage is TRBV12-3 or TRBV12-4 and J usage is TRBJ2-5. The CDR3 is 14 amino acids. The CDR3 sequence: CASREGGHFETQYF.

J is TRBJ2-3 and V is TRBV7-9; as DNA is missing, the TRBD1 call by TCRdb cannot be tested. The germline CDR1 and CDR2 sequences are SEHNR and FQNEAQ (reference sequence). The CDR3 totals 15 residues. The CDR3: CASSRRSGGPDTQYF.

The rearrangement links TRBV7-9 to TRBJ1-5; TCRdb's D call of TRBD1 is untestable without DNA. There are 17 residues in the CDR3. In germline, CDR1 is SEHNR, CDR2 FQNEAQ (reference sequence). CDR3 protein: CASSLGQGARPDQPQHF.

This CDR3 reads CASSLAGTGANVLTF. The rearrangement joins TRBV7-2 to TRBJ2-6. The CDR3 has 15 amino acids. Per germline, CDR1 SGHTA and CDR2 FQGNSA.

The gene calls are TRBV5-1 and TRBJ2-7; TCRdb picks TRBD1, but there is no DNA to check that call. The CDR3 is made up of 15 amino acids. CDR1 is SGHRS and CDR2 is YFSETQ in the germline V gene. This CDR3 is CASSLEQGAAGEQYF.

This chain uses TRBV25-1 with TRBJ1-2; TCRdb selects TRBD1, and the lack of DNA leaves this call unchecked. CDR3 size: 17 residues. Germline V CDR1 and CDR2: MGHDK, SYGVNS. CDR3: CASSESFGTAANYGYTF.

The chain combines TRBV7-2 with TRBJ2-2. Germline V lookup: CDR1 SGHTA, CDR2 FQGNSA. The CDR3 has 14 amino acids. The CDR3 is CASSATLNTGELFF. Combining the CDR3 with reference TRBV7-2 and TRBJ2-2 gives the whole variable domain GAGVSQSPSNKVTEKGKDVELRCDPISGHTALYWYRQSLGQGLEFLIYFQGNSAPDKSGLPSDRFSAERTGGSVSTLTIQRTQQEDSAVYLCASSATLNTGELFFGEGSRLTVL.

This chain joins TRBV6-2 or TRBV6-3 and TRBJ2-7. CDR3 size: 15 residues. Germline V gene lookup returns CDR1 MNHEY and CDR2 SVGEGT. The CDR3 loop reads CASNNAGTGSYEQYF.

V and J are TRBV14 and TRBJ2-3; no DNA is available, so the TRBD1 call from TCRdb remains unchecked. This CDR3 is 17 amino acids long. Germline V gene sequence: CDR1 SGHDN, CDR2 FVKESK. The CDR3 loop is CASSQEFQGVYTDTQYF.

The gene calls are TRBV18 and TRBJ2-5; the TCRdb D gene call, TRBD2, has no DNA to confirm it. The CDR3 is made up of 16 amino acids. Germline loops: CDR1 KGHSH, CDR2 LQKENI. This CDR3 is CASSPPSREDQETQYF.

This chain joins TRBV24-1 and TRBJ2-2; TCRdb picks TRBD1, but there is no DNA to check that call. The germline V gene encodes CDR1 KGHDR and CDR2 SFDVKD. The CDR3 spans 14 residues. This CDR3 is CATRRGGTTGELFF.

The chain links TRBV6-2 or TRBV6-3 to TRBJ1-3. Germline V gives CDR1 MNHEY, CDR2 SVGEGT. The CDR3 spans 14 residues. CDR3 region: CASVFRGSGNTIYF.

The chain is built from TRBV5-1 and TRBJ1-5; TCRdb's D call, TRBD1, is unchecked because there is no DNA. Germline values: CDR1 SGHRS, CDR2 YFSETQ. The CDR3 sequence is 15 residues long. CDR3: CASSLEGQGDQPQHF.

The chain combines TRBV5-1 with TRBJ2-6; TCRdb returns TRBD2, unconfirmable since there is no DNA. In germline, CDR1 is SGHRS, CDR2 YFSETQ. CDR3 length: 15 amino acids. The CDR3 loop reads CASSPRTSVANVLTF.

The chain has TRBV5-1 and TRBJ1-1. Germline values: CDR1 SGHRS, CDR2 YFSETQ. This CDR3 has 13 residues. The CDR3 is CASSHTANTEAFF.

This rearrangement joins TRBV6-5 to TRBJ2-1; the TRBD2 assignment by TCRdb is unverifiable without DNA. Per germline, CDR1 MNHEY and CDR2 SVGAGI. CDR3 length: 16 residues. The CDR3 sequence is CASRRTSGRVYNEQFF.

The rearrangement joins TRBV29-1 to TRBJ2-7; TCRdb reports TRBD2, a call that lacks DNA to check it against. The CDR3 totals 12 residues. The germline V gene has CDR1 SQVTM and CDR2 ANQGSEA. This chain's CDR3 is CSVDLIRGPRYF.

The chain couples TRBV29-1 to TRBJ2-7; the D call from TCRdb, TRBD2, cannot be confirmed without DNA. CDR1 SQVTM and CDR2 ANQGSEA come from the germline V gene. The CDR3 is 14 amino acids. CDR3 sequence: CSVVPAGGSSEQYF.

The chain employs TRBV4-1 and TRBJ2-5. Germline V lookup: CDR1 MGHRA, CDR2 YSYEKL. CDR3 length: 15 amino acids. The CDR3 reads CASSQVGVTRETQYF.

The J gene is TRBJ1-5, the V gene TRBV15. Germline V gives CDR1 LNHNV, CDR2 YYDKDF (reference sequence). This CDR3 spans 15 amino acids. CDR3 in amino acids: CATSRRVDLGQPQHF. The variable domain in full, with the rest retrieved from reference TRBV15 and TRBJ1-5, is DAMVIQNPRYQVTQFGKPVTLSCSQTLNHNVMYWYQQKSSQAPKLLFHYYDKDFNNEADTPDNFQSRRPNTSFCFLDIRSPGLGDTAMYLCATSRRVDLGQPQHFGDGTRLSIL.

The chain is built from TRBV6-5 and TRBJ1-5. There are 14 residues in the CDR3. Per the germline V gene, CDR1 is MNHEY and CDR2 is SVGAGI. The CDR3 sequence: CASSRGHSNQPQHF.

The chain links TRBV12-3 or TRBV12-4 to TRBJ1-4. The CDR3 is made up of 14 amino acids. The CDR3 loop is CASSPRGLSEKLFF.

The J gene is TRBJ2-1, the V gene TRBV29-1; TCRdb indicates TRBD2, and absent DNA this call remains unverified. The CDR3 loop spans 14 amino acids. Germline lookup yields CDR1 SQVTM and CDR2 ANQGSEA. The CDR3 region is CSVEGRLAGGEQFF.

The chain recombines TRBV27 with TRBJ2-2. The germline V gene encodes CDR1 MNHEY and CDR2 SMNVEV (reference sequence). CDR3 length: 15 amino acids. The CDR3: CASSALIVDTGELFF.

The V gene is TRBV6-5, the J gene TRBJ2-2. This CDR3 has 13 residues. Germline-derived CDR1 and CDR2 are MNHEY and SVGAGI. The CDR3 sequence: CASRFQKLGELFF.

The V gene is TRBV5-1, the J gene TRBJ2-2; TCRdb proposes TRBD1, but this gene call is untestable without DNA. The germline V gene has CDR1 SGHRS and CDR2 YFSETQ. This CDR3 has 19 residues. CDR3 in amino acids: CASSLLMDRTRANTGELFF. Based on the CDR3 plus reference TRBV5-1 and TRBJ2-2, the full variable domain is KAGVTQTPRYLIKTRGQQVTLSCSPISGHRSVSWYQQTPGQGLQFLFEYFSETQRNKGNFPGRFSGRQFSNSRSEMNVSTLELGDSALYLCASSLLMDRTRANTGELFFGEGSRLTVL.

The chain has TRBV7-2 and TRBJ2-1; TCRdb names TRBD1, which stays unverified in the absence of DNA. Germline lookup yields CDR1 SGHTA and CDR2 FQGNSA. The CDR3 loop spans 15 amino acids. The CDR3 protein is CASSLRLGAGNEQFF. The variable domain in full, with the rest retrieved from reference TRBV7-2 and TRBJ2-1, is GAGVSQSPSNKVTEKGKDVELRCDPISGHTALYWYRQSLGQGLEFLIYFQGNSAPDKSGLPSDRFSAERTGGSVSTLTIQRTQQEDSAVYLCASSLRLGAGNEQFFGPGTRLTVL.

V gene TRBV6-2 or TRBV6-3 combines with J gene TRBJ2-1; without DNA, the TCRdb call of TRBD2 cannot be checked. The CDR3 extends over 16 amino acids. In germline, CDR1 is MNHEY, CDR2 SVGEGT. CDR3 in amino acids: CASSFTSGRPYNEQFF.

This chain connects TRBV6-2 or TRBV6-3 to TRBJ2-6; TCRdb lists TRBD1, though no DNA is available to test this call. The CDR3 covers 15 residues. Germline assignment: CDR1 MNHEY and CDR2 SVGEGT. The chain's CDR3 is CASGGLDAGANVLTF.